This entry features one T cell receptor beta chain sequence. As originally analysed: For nucleated cells, counts were estimated from reference gene primer amplification. Assay: immunoSEQ multiplex PCR; the TCRdb copy retains only in-frame clones and omits some. V and J calls plus clone size are reproduced from that table; the DNA served to infer D and trimming. The table lists about 52,000 clones, roughly 87% of them singletons. This sample stems from a study of blood T cell repertoires in COVID-19. Study information: From the United States, Italy and Spain came samples of acute and convalescent COVID-19. Nucleic acid was either cDNA or gDNA, and it came from T cells, B-cell-depleted T cells, or PBMCs.

CDR3 length: 12 amino acids. V was clipped by 6 bases and J by 15 bases, with 18 bases between them. Per the germline V gene, CDR1 is SNHLY and CDR2 is FYNNEI. The chain recombines TRBV2 with TRBJ2-4, with D possibly matching TRBD2 (6 bases). The receptor was isolated from a human donor with active COVID-19. The donor label of this sample is uncertain. Source material: peripheral blood. CDR3 amino acids: CASSRAEEGRYF. The CDR3 DNA reads as TGTGCCAGCAGCCGGGCGGAGGAGGGGAGGTACTTC.